The entry below gives a single T cell receptor (beta chain) sequence along with its context. This sample was taken from a study of T cell changes during pregnancy in multiple sclerosis. Produced via immunoSEQ multiplex PCR; TCRdb's table is partial and in-frame only. In the table there are some 60,000 clones, 90% of which are singletons. The CDR3 spans 11 residues. Trimming stripped 1 base from V and 9 bases from J, with 4 bases between. Germline CDR1 reads SEHNR; CDR2 reads FQNEAQ (reference sequence). The chain combines TRBV7-9 with TRBJ2-1, with unresolved D. This clonotype was sampled from a female donor in good health, enrolled as a control in a pregnancy study. Source: peripheral blood, taken in the first trimester of pregnancy. For the CDR3, the DNA is TGTGCCAGCAGCTTAGTCGGTGAGCAGTTCTTC. Protein: CASSLVGEQFF.